The source of this T cell receptor beta chain is a study of PD-L1 blockade in urothelial cancer. Background on the study: Male patients with bladder-origin urothelial cancer numbered about nine tenths of the roughly 29. Blood yielded a median of 141,255 T cells per sample.

There are 14 residues in the CDR3. CDR1 and CDR2 from the germline V gene are SGHRS and YFSETQ. V lost 4 bases to trimming and J lost 1 base; unmatched junction nucleotides: 4. Time point specified: pretreatment peripheral blood. The protocol was immunoSEQ multiplex PCR, while the TCRdb copy is restricted to in-frame clones and leaves out a portion. Of 35,000 to 45,000 clones in the sample, over 75% were seen once. The material sequenced was PBMCs, taken around atezolizumab (anti-PD-L1) treatment. This TCR derives from a donor at least 40 years old with urothelial cancer. The chain is built from TRBV5-1 and TRBJ1-1, with TRBD1 matching 7 bases. The CDR3 spells CASSQGQRNTEAFF. CDR3 bases: TGCGCCAGCAGCCAGGGACAGAGGAACACTGAAGCTTTCTTT.